These 2 T cell receptor beta chains were all obtained from the same sample, sequenced in a study of cytomegalovirus exposure and HLA in healthy donors. PCR primers comprised 60 Vbeta and 13 Jbeta primers. The method was immunoSEQ multiplex PCR; TCRdb's version includes in-frame clones alone and lacks a portion of them. The sample holds 150,000 to 200,000 clones, around four fifths seen once. The sequenced material came from PBMCs. Every receptor here comes from a female donor in good health and CMV-seronegative.

J is TRBJ1-1 and V is TRBV15; D is unresolved. With 2 bases removed from V and 1 base from J, the gap between germline ends came to 5 bases. CDR1 and CDR2 from the germline V gene are LNHNV and YYDKDF (reference sequence). CDR3 length equals 13 residues. The CDR3 loop reads CATSRSRNTEAFF. CDR3 DNA sequence: TGTGCCACCAGCAGAAGTAGGAACACTGAAGCTTTCTTT.

The chain is built from TRBV19 and TRBJ1-3, with 8 bases matching TRBD1. The CDR3 contains 20 residues. The trim removed 7 bases at V and 0 bases at J, leaving 20 bases unmatched. Germline CDR1 and CDR2: LNHDA and SQIVND (reference sequence). The CDR3 DNA sequence: TGTGCCAGTACCTCGACAGGGGCTTTCCTAAAACCCCTCTCTGGAAACACCATATATTTT. Protein: CASTSTGAFLKPLSGNTIYF. Based on the CDR3 plus reference TRBV19 and TRBJ1-3, the full variable domain is DGGITQSPKYLFRKEGQNVTLSCEQNLNHDAMYWYRQDPGQGLRLIYYSQIVNDFQKGDIAEGYSVSREKKESFPLTVTSAQKNPTAFYLCASTSTGAFLKPLSGNTIYFGEGSWLTVV.